The rows below give T cell receptor beta chains drawn from one sample of a study of cytomegalovirus exposure and HLA in healthy donors. Here immunoSEQ multiplex PCR was the method, and the copy in TCRdb shows in-frame clones only, minus some. The repertoire has some 120,000 clones, approximately 80% of them found once; the top ten carry 1%. Sequencing was performed on PBMCs. Receptors were obtained from a man aged 35-49 years in good health and CMV-seronegative. Each CDR3 is given with its conserved first and last residue. The D gene is left open where the match is weak. The size entry is marked missing in some rows and otherwise reads once, few, many or a size class.

TRBV11-3	TRBJ2-5	.	.	TGTGCCAGCAGCTTAGCTTCGGGAGAAGAGACCCAGTACTTC	CASSLASGEETQYF
TRBV2	TRBJ2-2	TRBD2	.	TGTGCCAGCAGTGGGCTAGCGGGAGATACCGGGGAGCTGTTTTTT	CASSGLAGDTGELFF
TRBV2	TRBJ2-5	TRBD2	.	TGTGCCAGCTTGCCCCTAGCGGGTCCCCTGGGTGCCCAGTACTTC	CASLPLAGPLGAQYF
TRBV5-1	TRBJ2-3	TRBD2	once	TGCGCCAGCAGCTCAGACCCGGGACTAGCGGGAGACACAGATACGCAGTATTTT	CASSSDPGLAGDTDTQYF
TRBV2	TRBJ2-7	TRBD2	.	TGTGCCAGCCGGGGACTAGCGAGCTCCTACGAGCAGTACTTC	CASRGLASSYEQYF
TRBV27	TRBJ1-1	.	.	TGTGCCAGCAGTTCACGGACCGGGATTGAAGCTTTCTTT	CASSSRTGIEAFF
TRBV6-1	TRBJ1-2	TRBD1	.	TGTGCCAGCAGTGAATCCAGGACAGGGAACTATGGCTACACCTTC	CASSESRTGNYGYTF
TRBV6-1	TRBJ1-6	.	.	TGTGCCAGCAATCGCGCGGGTGAGTCACCCCTCCACTTT	CASNRAGESPLHF
TRBV2	TRBJ2-7	TRBD1	.	TGTGCCAGCAGTGGACAGGGTCTCCGCGAGCAGTACTTC	CASSGQGLREQYF
TRBV5-5	TRBJ1-5	.	.	TGTGCCAGATACCCTCGACTTCGGCGGCAGCCCCAGCATTTT	CARYPRLRRQPQHF
TRBV5-1	TRBJ1-3	.	.	TGCGCCAGCAGCTTGGATGGGACATCATTCTCTGGAAACACCATATATTTT	CASSLDGTSFSGNTIYF
TRBV28	TRBJ1-6	TRBD1	.	TGTGCCAGCAGACCTCGACAGGGCTCCTCCTATAATTCACCCCTCCACTTT	CASRPRQGSSYNSPLHF
TRBV6-1	TRBJ2-3	TRBD2	.	TGTGCCAGCACACCCCGGGAGGGGGGAATTTATACGCAGTATTTT	CASTPREGGIYTQYF
TRBV18	TRBJ1-5	.	.	TGTGCCAGCTCACTATCAGGGAATAGCAATCAGCCCCAGCATTTT	CASSLSGNSNQPQHF
TRBV18	TRBJ2-5	TRBD1	.	TGTGCCAGCTCACCAGACAGGGACGTGCAGTACTTC	CASSPDRDVQYF
TRBV29-1	TRBJ2-3	.	.	TGCAGCGGGGAGAGTAGTTACGCAGATACGCAGTATTTT	CSGESSYADTQYF
TRBV15	TRBJ2-7	TRBD1	.	TGTGCCACCAGCAGATCCGGGACAGGCGCCTACGAGCAGTACTTC	CATSRSGTGAYEQYF
TRBV27	TRBJ2-3	TRBD2	once	TGTGCCAGCAGTTTTCGACTAGCTAGCACAGATACGCAGTATTTT	CASSFRLASTDTQYF
TRBV7-6	TRBJ2-3	.	.	TGTGCCAGCAGCACCCAGGGTAGTGGCACAGATACGCAGTATTTT	CASSTQGSGTDTQYF
TRBV30	TRBJ2-7	.	.	TGTGCCTGGAGTGTGGTTAGCGGAGCCTACGAGCAGTACTTC	CAWSVVSGAYEQYF
TRBV19	TRBJ2-1	.	few	TGTGCCAGTAACCCTACCTCCTACAATGAGCAGTTCTTC	CASNPTSYNEQFF
TRBV7-9	TRBJ2-7	TRBD2	few	TGTGCCAGCAGCCCACGGACTAGCCGTAGCTCCTACGAGCAGTACTTC	CASSPRTSRSSYEQYF
TRBV5-4	TRBJ2-7	TRBD1	.	TGTGCCAGCAGCTCGCACCCCACAGGGGATGGGGAGCAGTACTTC	CASSSHPTGDGEQYF
TRBV5-4	TRBJ1-4	.	.	TGTGCCAGCAGCTTACAGGTTTCTGGAGAAGAAAAACTGTTTTTT	CASSLQVSGEEKLFF
TRBV7-2	TRBJ1-2	.	.	TGTGCCAGCAGCCAAGACCTGGGAGGGAACTATGGCTACACCTTC	CASSQDLGGNYGYTF
TRBV28	TRBJ2-5	TRBD2	.	TGTGCCAGCAGTTCCAACCTCCGGGTGACGGGAGGAGAGACCCAGTACTTC	CASSSNLRVTGGETQYF
TRBV7-8	TRBJ1-6	TRBD1	.	TGTGCCAGCAGCTTAGCGGTGACAGGGGGCAGTTCACCCCTCCACTTT	CASSLAVTGGSSPLHF
TRBV5-1	TRBJ2-1	.	few	TGCGCCAGCAGCCCTGGGGGTTCTGGGGGGGAGCAGTTCTTC	CASSPGGSGGEQFF
TRBV5-6	TRBJ2-6	.	.	TGTGCCAGCAGCTTCTCTCCTGGGGCCAACGTCCTGACTTTC	CASSFSPGANVLTF
TRBV5-1	TRBJ2-1	TRBD2	.	TGCGCCAGCAGCTTGGAACTAGCGGGGGCCCACAATGAGCAGTTCTTC	CASSLELAGAHNEQFF
TRBV5-1	TRBJ2-1	TRBD2	.	TGCGCCAGCAGCTTGGCCGGGCTAGCGGGGTACAATGAGCAGTTCTTC	CASSLAGLAGYNEQFF